This entry features one TCR beta chain sequence. The antigen remains undetermined. This record comes from a study of T cell responses to AZD1222 COVID-19 vaccine. Study-level results: Repertoire sampling occurred only after the peak T cell response. Clonal diversity was possibly underestimated, and white British individuals and females predominated among donors. Seropositive status at baseline applied to only five or six AZD1222 recipients.

Per the germline V gene, CDR1 is LGHNA and CDR2 is YSLEER. The CDR3 loop spans 13 amino acids. The ends were cut back, 2 bases at V and 3 bases at J, with 7 bases in the middle. TCRdb's copy holds only in-frame clones and misses some; the assay was immunoSEQ multiplex PCR. This table has some 130,000 clones, under 90% appearing once. The sequences come from peripheral blood, collected on day 0 of AZD1222 vaccination. The sequence was obtained from an adult in good health. The chain couples TRBV4-3 to TRBJ1-1; no firm D call. The CDR3 loop is CASSQQTDTEAFF. CDR3 in DNA: TGCGCCAGCAGCCAACAAACGGACACTGAAGCTTTCTTT.